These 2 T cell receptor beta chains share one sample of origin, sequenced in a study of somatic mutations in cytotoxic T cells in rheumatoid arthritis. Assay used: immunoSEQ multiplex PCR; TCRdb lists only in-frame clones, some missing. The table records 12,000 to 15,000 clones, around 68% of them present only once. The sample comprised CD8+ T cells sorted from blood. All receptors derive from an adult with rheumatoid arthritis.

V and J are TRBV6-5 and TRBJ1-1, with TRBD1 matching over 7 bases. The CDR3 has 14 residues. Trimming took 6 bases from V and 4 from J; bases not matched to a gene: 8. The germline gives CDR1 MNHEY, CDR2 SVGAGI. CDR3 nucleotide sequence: TGTGCCAGCAGCCCGGACAGGACGGGCACTGAAGCTTTCTTT. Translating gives CASSPDRTGTEAFF.

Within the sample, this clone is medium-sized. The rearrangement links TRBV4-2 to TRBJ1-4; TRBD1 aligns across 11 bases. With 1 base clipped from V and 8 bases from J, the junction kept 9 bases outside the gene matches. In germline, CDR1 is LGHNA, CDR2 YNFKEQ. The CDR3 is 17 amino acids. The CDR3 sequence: CASSQVGQGEGGEKLFF. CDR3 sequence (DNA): TGTGCCAGCAGCCAAGTGGGACAGGGGGAAGGGGGAGAAAAACTGTTTTTT.